The entry below gives a single TCR beta chain sequence along with its context. Per the original data handling: Reference gene primer amplification yielded estimated nucleated cell counts. TCRdb's table, derived via immunoSEQ multiplex PCR, lists solely in-frame clones and lacks some. V and J calls and clone size are copied from that table; D and trimming were computed from the DNA. Among about 140,000 clones listed, roughly 90% were seen once. The data were obtained in a study of blood T cell repertoires in COVID-19. Study-level background: The study drew acute and convalescent COVID-19 samples from the United States, Italy and Spain. In each case, the material was cDNA or gDNA derived from T cells, B-cell-depleted T cells, or PBMCs.

Trimming took 4 bases from V and 6 from J; bases not matched to a gene: 25. Germline-derived CDR1 and CDR2 are GTSNPN and SVGIG (reference sequence). The CDR3 totals 21 residues. Sequencing input: peripheral blood. This chain joins TRBV30 and TRBJ1-6, with 9 nucleotides matching TRBD1. The sequence derives from a human donor in a cohort sampled during active COVID-19. The CDR3, as DNA: TGTGCCTGGACGCAGCCTACTTTCCCCGGGACAGGGCCCTGGGGTAATTCACCCCTCCACTTT. It translates to CAWTQPTFPGTGPWGNSPLHF.